This TCR beta chain was retrieved from a study of cytomegalovirus exposure and HLA in healthy donors. This CDR3 has 13 residues. From germline, CDR1 is SGHNT and CDR2 YYREEE (reference sequence). The germline V and J ends were trimmed by 2 bases and 3 bases, with 6 bases remaining between them. PCR used 60 Vbeta primers and 13 Jbeta primers. TCRdb's table, derived via immunoSEQ multiplex PCR, lists solely in-frame clones and lacks some. This sample has 120,000 to 150,000 clones, with more than 70% found just once. A remark on this clone: This sample includes further DNA sequences coding for the same CDR3.

The sequence was collected from a man in his forties in good health and CMV-seronegative. Sequencing was performed on PBMCs. The chain carries TRBV5-4 and TRBJ2-1; no definite D call. The CDR3 is CASSFTSYNEQFF. CDR3 sequence (DNA): TGTGCCAGCAGCTTTACCAGCTACAATGAGCAGTTCTTC. The whole variable domain, filled in from reference TRBV5-4 and TRBJ2-1, reads ETGVTQSPTHLIKTRGQQVTLRCSSQSGHNTVSWYQQALGQGPQFIFQYYREEENGRGNFPPRFSGLQFPNYSSELNVNALELDDSALYLCASSFTSYNEQFFGPGTRLTVL.